This T cell receptor beta chain comes out of a study of T cell changes during pregnancy in multiple sclerosis. This CDR3 is built from 16 residues. V dropped 3 bases and J dropped 4 bases, with 18 bases sitting between them. Germline V lookup: CDR1 KGHSH, CDR2 LQKENI. Assay used: immunoSEQ multiplex PCR; TCRdb lists only in-frame clones, some missing. Of tens of thousands of clones listed, around 92% are singletons. The V gene is TRBV18, the J gene TRBJ1-2; D not certain. The source material was peripheral blood, sampled in the third trimester of pregnancy. This receptor was taken from a female donor in good health, enrolled as a control in a pregnancy study. The CDR3 sequence is CASSPYEGGRSYGYTF. CDR3 nucleotide sequence: TGTGCCAGCTCACCTTACGAAGGAGGCAGATCCTATGGCTACACCTTC.